Listed below are T cell receptor beta chains from one sample, sequenced in a study of shared clonotypes between healthy human individuals. Libraries were prepared by immunoSEQ multiplex PCR; TCRdb keeps only in-frame clonotypes and omits some of them. The sample consists of about 1 million clones, around 74% of them appearing once. The sample consisted of memory CD4+ T cells sorted from blood. These receptors originate from a man younger than 35 in good health. Each CDR3 is given with its conserved first and last residue. The order of the fields is V gene, J gene, clone size, D gene, CDR3 DNA, CDR3 protein. A D gene is named only where the DNA matches it firmly. Size is omitted from some rows. Given values are once, few, many or a class for expanded clones.

V gene: TRBV5-5; J gene: TRBJ1-3; clone size: NA; D gene: NA; CDR3 DNA: TGTGCCAGCAGCTTGGGGACAGCTATCTCTGGAAACACCATATATTTT; CDR3 protein: CASSLGTAISGNTIYF
V gene: TRBV27; J gene: TRBJ1-1; clone size: NA; D gene: TRBD1; CDR3 DNA: TGTGCCAGCAGTTTAGGGACAGGGGGCAAAAAAGCTTTCTTT; CDR3 protein: CASSLGTGGKKAFF
V gene: TRBV7-2; J gene: TRBJ2-2; clone size: NA; D gene: NA; CDR3 DNA: TGTGCCAGCAGCGCCGGGACTCCCGGGGAGCTGTTTTTT; CDR3 protein: CASSAGTPGELFF
V gene: TRBV25-1; J gene: TRBJ1-3; clone size: NA; D gene: TRBD1; CDR3 DNA: TGTGCCAGCAGGCCCGGACAGGGGCGAAACACCATATATTTT; CDR3 protein: CASRPGQGRNTIYF
V gene: TRBV10-3; J gene: TRBJ2-4; clone size: once; D gene: NA; CDR3 DNA: TGTGCCACAATAGACCCAGGGAAAAACATTCAGTACTTC; CDR3 protein: CATIDPGKNIQYF
V gene: TRBV20-1; J gene: TRBJ1-1; clone size: once; D gene: NA; CDR3 DNA: TGCAGTGCTCGCCCGGACACTGAAGCTTTCTTT; CDR3 protein: CSARPDTEAFF
V gene: TRBV27; J gene: TRBJ2-7; clone size: NA; D gene: TRBD1; CDR3 DNA: TGTGCCAGCAGTAACGGCAGGGGGTCGAGCGAGCAGTACTTC; CDR3 protein: CASSNGRGSSEQYF
V gene: TRBV2; J gene: TRBJ2-3; clone size: NA; D gene: NA; CDR3 DNA: TGTGCCAGCAGTGAATTCGGGGGATCCACAGATACGCAGTATTTT; CDR3 protein: CASSEFGGSTDTQYF
V gene: TRBV5-1; J gene: TRBJ2-3; clone size: NA; D gene: TRBD2; CDR3 DNA: TGCGCCAGCAACCGACTAGCGGGTGCAGATACGCAGTATTTT; CDR3 protein: CASNRLAGADTQYF
V gene: TRBV6-6; J gene: TRBJ1-2; clone size: NA; D gene: NA; CDR3 DNA: TGTGCCAGCAGATCTGGCTCCTATGGCTACACCTTC; CDR3 protein: CASRSGSYGYTF
V gene: TRBV2; J gene: TRBJ1-1; clone size: NA; D gene: NA; CDR3 DNA: TGTGCCAGCAGTGGTCGGGTTCCGGTGGGGACTGAAGCTTTCTTT; CDR3 protein: CASSGRVPVGTEAFF
V gene: TRBV7-9; J gene: TRBJ1-1; clone size: NA; D gene: NA; CDR3 DNA: TGTGCCAGCAGCGGGTCAGAAAGGGGGAACACTGAAGCTTTCTTT; CDR3 protein: CASSGSERGNTEAFF
V gene: TRBV30; J gene: TRBJ2-7; clone size: NA; D gene: NA; CDR3 DNA: TGTGCCTGGAGTGTACGTGTGGGAGGCAGCCGGACCTACGAGCAGTACTTC; CDR3 protein: CAWSVRVGGSRTYEQYF
V gene: TRBV5-8; J gene: TRBJ2-1; clone size: NA; D gene: TRBD2; CDR3 DNA: TGTGCCAGCAGCTCATCTAGCGGAGGCTCCTACAATGAGCAGTTCTTC; CDR3 protein: CASSSSSGGSYNEQFF
V gene: TRBV7-2; J gene: TRBJ2-1; clone size: few; D gene: NA; CDR3 DNA: TGTGCCAGCAGCGTCCTGGGGGGCGGGACTTACAATGAGCAGTTCTTC; CDR3 protein: CASSVLGGGTYNEQFF
V gene: TRBV7-9; J gene: TRBJ1-4; clone size: NA; D gene: NA; CDR3 DNA: TGTGCCAGCAGCTGGGGCCCAGGGTCTAATGAAAAACTGTTTTTT; CDR3 protein: CASSWGPGSNEKLFF
V gene: TRBV2; J gene: TRBJ2-7; clone size: NA; D gene: TRBD1; CDR3 DNA: TGTGCCAGCAACCTCGGACAGGGGGCATACGAGCAGTACTTC; CDR3 protein: CASNLGQGAYEQYF
V gene: TRBV6-1; J gene: TRBJ2-3; clone size: once; D gene: NA; CDR3 DNA: TGTGCCAGCCAAAGCGATACCGGCACAGATACGCAGTATTTT; CDR3 protein: CASQSDTGTDTQYF
V gene: TRBV5-5; J gene: TRBJ1-1; clone size: NA; D gene: NA; CDR3 DNA: TGTGCCAGCAGCTTGGCTGGTCACCAGAACACTGAAGCTTTCTTT; CDR3 protein: CASSLAGHQNTEAFF
V gene: TRBV6-1; J gene: TRBJ1-5; clone size: NA; D gene: NA; CDR3 DNA: TGTGCCAGCAGTCCGGGGGTGGGGAGCAATCAGCCCCAGCATTTT; CDR3 protein: CASSPGVGSNQPQHF
V gene: TRBV29-1; J gene: TRBJ2-7; clone size: NA; D gene: NA; CDR3 DNA: TGCAGCGCCACACCGGGCTACGAGCAGTACTTC; CDR3 protein: CSATPGYEQYF
V gene: TRBV18; J gene: TRBJ1-4; clone size: NA; D gene: TRBD1; CDR3 DNA: TGTGCCAGCTCATCGGGACAGGGGGGAGAAAAACTGTTTTTT; CDR3 protein: CASSSGQGGEKLFF
V gene: TRBV5-1; J gene: TRBJ2-7; clone size: NA; D gene: TRBD2; CDR3 DNA: TGCGCCAGCAGCTTGGCCGCTAGCGGTCCCTGGGCCGAGCAGTACTTC; CDR3 protein: CASSLAASGPWAEQYF
V gene: TRBV6-6; J gene: TRBJ2-7; clone size: NA; D gene: NA; CDR3 DNA: TGTGCCAGCAGTTACTCTCCGGGACTCATTTCCTACGAGCAGTACTTC; CDR3 protein: CASSYSPGLISYEQYF
V gene: TRBV18; J gene: TRBJ1-1; clone size: few; D gene: NA; CDR3 DNA: TGTGCCAGCTCAGACGGACACCCGAACACTGAAGCTTTCTTT; CDR3 protein: CASSDGHPNTEAFF
V gene: TRBV6-5; J gene: TRBJ1-3; clone size: NA; D gene: NA; CDR3 DNA: TGTGCCAGCAAAGTCGGATCCTCTGGAAACACCATATATTTT; CDR3 protein: CASKVGSSGNTIYF
V gene: TRBV5-1; J gene: TRBJ1-1; clone size: NA; D gene: TRBD1; CDR3 DNA: TGCGCCAGCAGCTTGGCGGTGACAGGGGGCACTGAAGCTTTCTTT; CDR3 protein: CASSLAVTGGTEAFF
V gene: TRBV5-1; J gene: TRBJ2-3; clone size: NA; D gene: NA; CDR3 DNA: TGCGCCAGCAGCTCCGGGTTGGGTCCCACAGATACGCAGTATTTT; CDR3 protein: CASSSGLGPTDTQYF
V gene: TRBV19; J gene: TRBJ2-3; clone size: NA; D gene: TRBD2; CDR3 DNA: TGTGCCAGTAGTTTTGGTGCTAGCGGACTTAAAAGCACAGATACGCAGTATTTT; CDR3 protein: CASSFGASGLKSTDTQYF
V gene: TRBV5-4; J gene: TRBJ2-5; clone size: NA; D gene: TRBD1; CDR3 DNA: TGTGCCAGCAGCTTCGAGGGACGGTCAGGGGGGACCCAGTACTTC; CDR3 protein: CASSFEGRSGGTQYF
V gene: TRBV7-2; J gene: TRBJ1-4; clone size: once; D gene: NA; CDR3 DNA: TGTGCCAGCAGGGGGACGGAAGCAACTAATGAAAAACTGTTTTTT; CDR3 protein: CASRGTEATNEKLFF
V gene: TRBV27; J gene: TRBJ2-7; clone size: few; D gene: TRBD2; CDR3 DNA: TGTGCCAGCAGTCCCGGACTAGCCTACGAGCAGTACTTC; CDR3 protein: CASSPGLAYEQYF
V gene: TRBV10-1; J gene: TRBJ1-6; clone size: few; D gene: NA; CDR3 DNA: TGCGCCAGCAGTGAGCAGGGACGGAATTCACCCCTCCACTTT; CDR3 protein: CASSEQGRNSPLHF
V gene: TRBV7-2; J gene: TRBJ2-1; clone size: NA; D gene: TRBD2; CDR3 DNA: TGTGCCAGCAGCTTAGAACGCGGCGGGAGCTGGACGTTCTTC; CDR3 protein: CASSLERGGSWTFF
V gene: TRBV5-1; J gene: TRBJ1-1; clone size: few; D gene: NA; CDR3 DNA: TGCGCCAGCAGCTTCGACAGGAACACTGAAGCTTTCTTT; CDR3 protein: CASSFDRNTEAFF